This TCR beta chain is drawn from a study of molecular identifiers for immune sequencing clone quantification. Using its own MiXCR run on the PCR reads, TCRdb lists one record per CDR3 protein. The sample has about 320,000 distinct CDR3 sequences, 24% seen once. This clonotype was observed at least ten times. Its antigen is currently unknown. CD8+CD4-CCR7+CD45RA+ sorting gave the naive CD8 T cells. Whole-study findings and limits: Highly expanded clone sizes could be underestimated by identical TCR molecules sharing a barcode.

This receptor was identified in a human donor in good health. Some libraries in this study had Jurkat cell RNA spiked in. The sequencing input was naive CD8+ T cells from blood, with Jurkat cell RNA spiked in. Regarding subset: FACS-sorted CD8+CD4-CCR7+CD45RA+ naive T cells.

The CDR3 region has the DNA TGTGCCAGCGCCCGAACTGGAGTAGGCAGAAGAGAGACCCAGTACTTC. Translating gives CASARTGVGRRETQYF. The chain has TRBV6-5 and TRBJ2-5, with D unresolved. Trimming took off 8 bases at V and 4 bases at J, with 23 bases between the two ends. This CDR3 comprises 16 residues. Germline CDR1 MNHEY, CDR2 SVGAGI.